This is a list of T cell receptor beta chains from one sample in a study of shared clonotypes between healthy human individuals. Produced via immunoSEQ multiplex PCR; TCRdb's table is partial and in-frame only. The sample has 2 million or so clones; roughly 96% are singletons. Input material: naive CD4+ T cells sorted from blood. Receptors were obtained from a man younger than 35 in good health. CDR3s include the opening cysteine and the closing phenylalanine or tryptophan. The order of the fields is D gene, clone size, J gene, V gene, CDR3 protein. D genes are given only for firm matches. Not all rows give a size; the values are once, few, many and, for expanded clones, a class.

>-|-|TRBJ1-1|TRBV7-9
CASSSPGAYMNSEAFF
>TRBD2|-|TRBJ2-7|TRBV28
CASSLARLALGGYEQYF
>TRBD2|-|TRBJ2-7|TRBV11-2
CASIQRGGCGTSGNEQYF
>-|few|TRBJ2-7|TRBV12-5
CASGLAPAESSYEQYF
>-|-|TRBJ2-7|TRBV18
CASSSDIPHEQYF
>-|-|TRBJ1-2|TRBV27
CASSTGYGYTF
>-|-|TRBJ2-7|TRBV18
CASPTTGSSYEQYF
>TRBD1|-|TRBJ2-7|TRBV30
CAWGTGTGGNEQYF
>-|-|TRBJ2-7|TRBV15
CATSRDFPYEQYF
>TRBD1|-|TRBJ1-2|TRBV7-6
CASSPMIGQGGGYTF
>TRBD1|-|TRBJ1-1|TRBV7-8
CASRTGAGERNTEAFF
>TRBD1|once|TRBJ1-2|TRBV4-2
CASSQEGTGDYGYTF
>-|few|TRBJ2-7|TRBV7-9
CASSGDGPQYF
>TRBD1|-|TRBJ1-2|TRBV11-2
CASSLVTGAGYTF
>-|-|TRBJ1-4|TRBV19
CASSYPWGPGTNEKLFF
>-|-|TRBJ1-2|TRBV19
CASSINGGYTF
>-|-|TRBJ2-7|TRBV7-9
CASSLAADVPPYEQYF
>-|-|TRBJ2-5|TRBV28
CASTWGGQETQYF
>-|-|TRBJ1-2|TRBV7-2
CASSPQGANYGYTF
>TRBD2|-|TRBJ2-5|TRBV18
CASSLPTSRETQYF
>TRBD1|few|TRBJ1-6|TRBV25-1
CASSAPGTGVDSPLHF
>-|once|TRBJ1-1|TRBV5-4
CASSLAAGRWNTEAFF
>-|-|TRBJ2-1|TRBV2
CASRGLRTDSNEQFF
>-|-|TRBJ2-1|TRBV25-1
CASSTTGSPGNEQFF
>TRBD2|-|TRBJ2-2|TRBV10-3
CARSVTSDTGELFF
>-|-|TRBJ1-1|TRBV10-3
CATGTGASSPNTEAFF
>-|-|TRBJ2-2|TRBV10-1
CASRDRDTGELFF
>-|-|TRBJ2-7|TRBV10-3
CAVSRGGDSYEQYF
>-|-|TRBJ2-1|TRBV27
CASRTGVEQFF
>-|-|TRBJ1-4|TRBV5-1
CASSQGDATNEKLFF
>-|-|TRBJ2-5|TRBV5-1
CASSVQQGWETQYF
>-|-|TRBJ1-2|TRBV5-1
CASSLVSGNYGYTF
>TRBD1|-|TRBJ1-2|TRBV19
CASEASGTGNYGYTF
>-|-|TRBJ1-6|TRBV28
CARIKKSSYNSPLHF
>TRBD1|-|TRBJ2-7|TRBV13
CASSQSGTETYEQYF
>-|-|TRBJ2-3|TRBV9
CASSPPSGGGSADTQYF
>TRBD2|-|TRBJ2-5|TRBV27
CASSLRLAGRQETQYF
>-|-|TRBJ1-5|TRBV2
CASSEALRPQHF
>-|-|TRBJ1-1|TRBV30
CAWRAGLWMNTEAFF
>TRBD1|-|TRBJ2-7|TRBV18
CASSSRTGTYEQYF
>-|-|TRBJ1-2|TRBV6-5
CASSYSMTGVNGYTF
>-|-|TRBJ2-7|TRBV30
CAWSDTGYEQYF
>TRBD1|-|TRBJ1-1|TRBV29-1
CSVSGTGVFRTEAFF
>-|-|TRBJ1-5|TRBV6-6
CASSAKYSNQPQHF
>TRBD2|-|TRBJ2-1|TRBV9
CASSARTSGGRNEQFF